The rows below give T cell receptor beta chains drawn from one sample of a study of cytomegalovirus exposure and HLA in healthy donors. Profiling relied on immunoSEQ multiplex PCR, and the TCRdb table lists in-frame clones only, not all of them. The repertoire has tens of thousands of clones, roughly 80% of them found once; the top ten carry approximately 3%. Sequencing was performed on PBMCs. The receptors come from a man between 25 and 39 years old in good health and CMV-seronegative. Both conserved end residues are part of each CDR3. The D gene is left open where the match is weak. Size is stated for part of the rows, as once, few or many counts, or as a class when the clone is expanded.

TRBJ2-1 | - | TRBV27 | TRBD1 | 17 | TGTGCCAGCAGTTTTATCGGGGATGGACAGGGAAAGGGTGAGCAGTTCTTC | CASSFIGDGQGKGEQFF
TRBJ2-1 | - | TRBV19 | - | 16 | TGTGCCAGTAGTATAGCTAGGGGATGGGCCTACAATGAGCAGTTCTTC | CASSIARGWAYNEQFF
TRBJ1-1 | - | TRBV21-1 | - | 12 | TGTGCCGTACAGGGATTGAACACTGAAGCTTTCTTT | CAVQGLNTEAFF
TRBJ1-1 | medium-sized | TRBV7-8 | - | 13 | TGTGCCAGCAGCTCCCCCTTGGGTGGAGGAGCTTTCTTT | CASSSPLGGGAFF
TRBJ2-7 | - | TRBV6-1 | - | 14 | TGTGCCAGCAGTGAAGCGGTAGATTTCTACGAGCAGTACTTC | CASSEAVDFYEQYF
TRBJ2-3 | - | TRBV11-1 | TRBD1 | 16 | TGTGCCAGCAGCTCCCGGACAGGGGGGAACACAGATACGCAGTATTTT | CASSSRTGGNTDTQYF
TRBJ2-5 | once | TRBV6-1 | - | 15 | TGTGCCAGCAGTGAAAATCCCCGGTCCCAAGAGACCCAGTACTTC | CASSENPRSQETQYF
TRBJ2-7 | - | TRBV5-6 | TRBD1 | 15 | TGTGCCAGCAGCTTGATAGGGGACAGTTCCTACGAGCAGTACTTC | CASSLIGDSSYEQYF
TRBJ1-5 | - | TRBV19 | TRBD1 | 17 | TGTGCCAGTAGTATTCTTGTGAACAGGGGGCACAATCAGCCCCAGCATTTT | CASSILVNRGHNQPQHF
TRBJ1-1 | once | TRBV5-1 | TRBD1 | 14 | TGCGCCAGCTTTACCGGGACAGTGAACACTGAAGCTTTCTTT | CASFTGTVNTEAFF
TRBJ2-1 | - | TRBV2 | TRBD2 | 15 | TGTGCCAGCAATGTACTAGCGGGGACTTACAATGAGCAGTTCTTC | CASNVLAGTYNEQFF
TRBJ2-1 | - | TRBV7-3 | TRBD2 | 14 | TGTGCCAGCAGCTCCCGGGCTAGCGGGGTTGAGCAGTTCTTC | CASSSRASGVEQFF
TRBJ1-6 | - | TRBV28 | TRBD1 | 13 | TGTGCCAGCAGCGACAGGGGTTATTCACCCCTCCACTTT | CASSDRGYSPLHF
TRBJ2-7 | - | TRBV30 | TRBD1 | 15 | TGTGCCTGGGAAGACATCACAGGGGAAGCCTACGAGCAGTACTTC | CAWEDITGEAYEQYF
TRBJ1-1 | - | TRBV5-4 | TRBD1 | 15 | TGTGCCAGCAGCCATCCCGACAGGGAAAACACTGAAGCTTTCTTT | CASSHPDRENTEAFF
TRBJ2-3 | - | TRBV7-3 | - | 16 | TGTGCCAGCAGCCCGACAGGTCAGGGAAGCACAGATACGCAGTATTTT | CASSPTGQGSTDTQYF
TRBJ1-5 | few | TRBV6-1 | - | 13 | TGTGCCAGCAGTGAAACGGGTCGGCCGTCCCAGCATTTT | CASSETGRPSQHF
TRBJ1-1 | - | TRBV10-3 | TRBD1 | 14 | TGTGCCATCAGCGGGACAGGGGCGGCCACTGAAGCTTTCTTT | CAISGTGAATEAFF
TRBJ1-2 | - | TRBV5-6 | - | 16 | TGTGCCAGCAGCCCCCGCGGGGCGTTAATTCTGGGGGGCTACACCTTC | CASSPRGALILGGYTF
TRBJ1-2 | - | TRBV19 | TRBD1 | 14 | TGTGCCAGTAGCCAGGGGGCCGGATCCTATGGCTACACCTTC | CASSQGAGSYGYTF
TRBJ1-1 | - | TRBV7-9 | TRBD1 | 17 | TGTGCCAGCAGCTGGACTGAGCCCGGGACAGGGAACACTGAAGCTTTCTTT | CASSWTEPGTGNTEAFF
TRBJ2-7 | few | TRBV5-1 | TRBD1 | 20 | TGCGCCAGCAGCTGGAAGATACCGGGACAGGGAATAAGTAAGGGCCACGAGCAGTACTTC | CASSWKIPGQGISKGHEQYF
TRBJ1-6 | few | TRBV7-6 | - | 16 | TGTGCCAGCAGCGCCAGCTCCCCAGGGGATGGTTCACCCCTCCACTTT | CASSASSPGDGSPLHF
TRBJ1-3 | - | TRBV4-3 | TRBD1 | 17 | TGCGCCAGCAGCCAAGAACGGACAGGTTTCTCTGGAAACACCATATATTTT | CASSQERTGFSGNTIYF
TRBJ1-6 | - | TRBV5-5 | TRBD1 | 15 | TGTGCCAGCAGCTTAGTCGACAGGGGTAATTCACCCCTCCACTTT | CASSLVDRGNSPLHF
TRBJ2-7 | - | TRBV4-1 | - | 14 | TGCGCCAGCAGCCAAGAGACGGGAACTTACGAGCAGTACTTC | CASSQETGTYEQYF
TRBJ2-5 | - | TRBV10-3 | TRBD2 | 13 | TGTGCCATCAGTCTAGCGGGCCAAGAGACCCAGTACTTC | CAISLAGQETQYF
TRBJ1-3 | - | TRBV5-1 | TRBD1 | 15 | TGCGCCAGCAGCTTGCAGGGGGTGGCTGGAAACACCATATATTTT | CASSLQGVAGNTIYF
TRBJ2-7 | - | TRBV9 | - | 15 | TGTGCCAGCAGCCCTCCGGGGAGGGGGTTCGACGAGCAGTACTTC | CASSPPGRGFDEQYF
TRBJ1-5 | - | TRBV19 | - | 17 | TGTGCCAGTAGTATTCTCAGTTCGGACAGCCGCCGTCAGCCCCAGCATTTT | CASSILSSDSRRQPQHF
TRBJ2-2 | - | TRBV9 | TRBD1 | 16 | TGTGCCAGCAGCACACGACAGGGGGCGGGCACCGGGGAGCTGTTTTTT | CASSTRQGAGTGELFF
TRBJ2-4 | - | TRBV5-1 | TRBD1 | 16 | TGCGCCAGCAGCGATTTATCACGGGACAGAAAAAACATTCAGTACTTC | CASSDLSRDRKNIQYF
TRBJ2-1 | - | TRBV5-1 | - | 13 | TGCGCCAGCAGCTTAGGGCAGGGAAGGGAGCAGTTCTTC | CASSLGQGREQFF
TRBJ2-1 | - | TRBV9 | - | 15 | TGTGCCAGCAGCGTTCAGGGTAGCTCCTACAATGAGCAGTTCTTC | CASSVQGSSYNEQFF
TRBJ2-3 | few | TRBV29-1 | - | 13 | TGCAGCGTTGAAGTAACTGGAGCAGATACGCAGTATTTT | CSVEVTGADTQYF
TRBJ1-2 | - | TRBV6-6 | TRBD1 | 16 | TGTGCCAGCAGTTACTCACGGGGACAGGGGACCTATGGCTACACCTTC | CASSYSRGQGTYGYTF
TRBJ2-7 | - | TRBV27 | - | 14 | TGTGCCAGCGGTATATGGGCCGAAATGGGTGAGCAGTACTTC | CASGIWAEMGEQYF
TRBJ1-5 | - | TRBV7-8 | - | 16 | TGTGCCAGCAAAGGGGGGGGACTAGGAAGCAATCAGCCCCAGCATTTT | CASKGGGLGSNQPQHF
TRBJ1-6 | - | TRBV19 | - | 12 | TGTGCCACACGGACAAGTGGGACACCCCTCCACTTT | CATRTSGTPLHF
TRBJ2-3 | - | TRBV4-3 | TRBD1 | 14 | TGCGCCAGCAGCCCCGGGACAGGGGTGGATACGCAGTATTTT | CASSPGTGVDTQYF
TRBJ1-5 | - | TRBV19 | - | 15 | TGTGCCAGTAGTATGTCGGGCAGGGGCAATCAGCCCCAGCATTTT | CASSMSGRGNQPQHF
TRBJ1-6 | - | TRBV6-1 | - | 14 | TGTGCCAGCAGTGAAGCCGGGGTTAATTCACCCCTCCACTTT | CASSEAGVNSPLHF
TRBJ1-5 | - | TRBV6-1 | - | 12 | TGTGCCGAGGGCCGTAGCAATCAGCCCCAGCATTTT | CAEGRSNQPQHF
TRBJ2-7 | once | TRBV18 | TRBD1 | 14 | TGTGCCAGCTCACCAGTGACAGGGTCCTACGAGCAGTACTTC | CASSPVTGSYEQYF
TRBJ2-5 | - | TRBV7-9 | - | 16 | TGTGCCAGCAGCTCTCTGTCGGCTCCGGAGCAAGAGACCCAGTACTTC | CASSSLSAPEQETQYF